The sequence of this TCR beta chain was determined in a study of blood T cell repertoires in COVID-19. Turning to the study itself: Both acute and convalescent COVID-19 samples were obtained from the United States, Italy and Spain. The cDNA or gDNA used as material had been derived from T cells, B-cell-depleted T cells, or PBMCs.

In the authors' methods: Cell counts per sample came from amplifying reference gene primers. The repertoire was sequenced with immunoSEQ multiplex PCR; TCRdb's copy has only in-frame clones and lacks some. The V and J calls and clone size were taken over from that table, and D and trimming were inferred from the DNA. This table has 250,000 to 350,000 clones, 88% appearing once. The V gene's germline CDR1 is SGHVS and CDR2 FQNEAQ. This CDR3 has 15 amino acids. With V trimmed by 3 bases and J by 5 bases, 7 bases remained unmatched. Sequenced: peripheral blood. The V and J genes are TRBV7-8 and TRBJ1-1, with TRBD1 matching 9 bases. The TCR originated in a woman aged 25 to 39 with COVID-19, enrolled during active disease. CDR3 loop: CASSFPRTGETEAFF. DNA of the CDR3: TGTGCCAGCAGCTTCCCAAGGACAGGGGAGACTGAAGCTTTCTTT.